Detailed here is one T cell receptor beta chain. Its antigen is as yet unknown. Stated time point: blood 4 weeks post-SBRT, at nephrectomy. The treatment: 15 Gy SBRT to primary tumor, nephrectomy 4 weeks later. The data were obtained in a study of radiation and T cells in renal cell carcinoma. Germline lookup yields CDR1 GTSNPN and CDR2 SVGIG (reference sequence). After removal of 1 base from V and 8 bases from J, the junction contained 8 bases not matched to a gene. CDR3 length: 15 residues. Regarding the study as a whole: From baseline, blood top tumor clonotypes peaked at 2 weeks post-radiation.

Data came from immunoSEQ multiplex PCR; TCRdb stores just in-frame clones and leaves some out. This table has approximately 170,000 clones, around 90% appearing once. The source material was blood, sampled from a patient whose treatment included radiotherapy and nephrectomy. The receptor's source is a woman between 45 and 65 years old with renal cell carcinoma. The rearrangement links TRBV30 to TRBJ1-4; TRBD1 matches at 9 bases. The CDR3 sequence is CAWSEGQGGEEKLFF. DNA for the CDR3: TGTGCCTGGAGTGAGGGACAGGGTGGGGAGGAAAAACTGTTTTTT. Looking up the rest from reference TRBV30 and TRBJ1-4 gives the full variable domain: SQTIHQWPATLVQPVGSPLSLECTVEGTSNPNLYWYRQAAGRGLQLLFYSVGIGQISSEVPQNLSASRPQDRQFILSSKKLLLSDSGFYLCAWSEGQGGEEKLFFGSGTQLSVL.